The clone carrying this T cell receptor (beta chain) was detected only once. Antigen: not known. This sample is drawn from a study of cytomegalovirus exposure and HLA in healthy donors. Findings of the study overall: Roughly uniform sequencing depth across donors was assumed, possibly incorrectly. TCR beta chain V- and J-gene trimming was linked, in a later analysis, to a missense variant in DCLRE1C. Immune exposure information available was restricted to CMV serostatus. The authors later found TCR association rates varying by HLA locus, with DRB1 most and HLA-C fewest.

In the PCR, 60 Vbeta and 13 Jbeta primers were used. The data were produced by immunoSEQ multiplex PCR, yet TCRdb's version contains in-frame clones alone and is incomplete. The table lists under 130,000 clones, 70% to 80% of them singletons. This clonotype was sampled from a man aged 25 to 40 in good health and CMV-seronegative. Sequenced sample: PBMCs.

CDR3 amino acids: CASSGETGRTTNEKLFF. CDR3 nucleotide sequence: TGTGCCAGCAGTGGAGAGACAGGGCGAACAACTAATGAAAAACTGTTTTTT. V is TRBV25-1 and J is TRBJ1-4; 7 nucleotides align to TRBD1. Germline V CDR1 and CDR2: MGHDK, SYGVNS. The ends lost 4 bases at V and 0 bases at J; junction bases unmatched: 8. The CDR3 length is 17 residues.